The rows below give T cell receptor beta chains drawn from one sample of a study of a mutant IDH1 vaccine in newly diagnosed glioma. No antigens are known for them. Produced via immunoSEQ multiplex PCR; TCRdb's table is partial and in-frame only. Found here are over 50,000 clones, more than 75% of them singletons; the top ten hold less than 5.5%. The sequenced sample was PBMCs, obtained from a glioma patient whose treatment included an IDH1 peptide vaccine. Receptors originate from a woman in her thirties or forties with glioma. Some clones in this sample may be carry-over from other donors' samples. The CDR3 runs from the conserved cysteine through the conserved F or W. The D gene is left open where the match is weak. The size entry is marked missing in some rows and otherwise reads once, few, many or a size class.

abundance: NA
j_gene: TRBJ2-3
v_gene: TRBV27
d_gene: TRBD2
CDR3aa: CASRQGTRFTDTQYF
CDR3nt: TGTGCCAGCAGGCAAGGGACTAGATTCACAGATACGCAGTATTTT

abundance: NA
j_gene: TRBJ2-7
v_gene: TRBV7-2
d_gene: NA
CDR3aa: CASSPPAYEQYF
CDR3nt: TGTGCCAGCAGCCCGCCGGCCTACGAGCAGTACTTC

abundance: NA
j_gene: TRBJ2-7
v_gene: TRBV7-9
d_gene: NA
CDR3aa: CASSFSTYEQYF
CDR3nt: TGTGCCAGCAGCTTCTCCACCTACGAGCAGTACTTC

abundance: NA
j_gene: TRBJ2-7
v_gene: TRBV7-9
d_gene: TRBD1
CDR3aa: CVTQGSRIYEQYF
CDR3nt: TGTGTTACACAGGGGTCCCGAATCTACGAGCAGTACTTC

abundance: NA
j_gene: TRBJ2-7
v_gene: TRBV19
d_gene: NA
CDR3aa: CASSIGVVGYEQYF
CDR3nt: TGTGCCAGTAGTATCGGGGTAGTGGGCTACGAGCAGTACTTC

abundance: NA
j_gene: TRBJ2-1
v_gene: TRBV2
d_gene: NA
CDR3aa: CASSLGSLYNEQFF
CDR3nt: TGTGCCAGCAGTCTAGGCAGCCTCTACAATGAGCAGTTCTTC

abundance: NA
j_gene: TRBJ1-2
v_gene: TRBV2
d_gene: NA
CDR3aa: CASSEGWTAGYGYGYTF
CDR3nt: TGTGCCAGCAGTGAAGGGTGGACCGCAGGGTACGGCTATGGCTACACCTTC

abundance: NA
j_gene: TRBJ1-1
v_gene: TRBV15
d_gene: NA
CDR3aa: CATSRDRGPTEAFF
CDR3nt: TGTGCCACCAGCAGAGACCGGGGCCCCACTGAAGCTTTCTTT

abundance: NA
j_gene: TRBJ1-2
v_gene: TRBV5-1
d_gene: NA
CDR3aa: CASSLAGNYGYTF
CDR3nt: TGCGCCAGCAGCTTGGCCGGGAACTATGGCTACACCTTC

abundance: NA
j_gene: TRBJ1-3
v_gene: TRBV18
d_gene: TRBD1
CDR3aa: CASSPVQGANGNTIYF
CDR3nt: TGTGCCAGCTCACCAGTTCAGGGGGCAAATGGAAACACCATATATTTT

abundance: NA
j_gene: TRBJ1-1
v_gene: TRBV9
d_gene: NA
CDR3aa: CASSVGEYTEAFF
CDR3nt: TGTGCCAGCAGCGTAGGGGAGTACACTGAAGCTTTCTTT

abundance: NA
j_gene: TRBJ1-1
v_gene: TRBV7-7
d_gene: NA
CDR3aa: CASSQGPETEAFF
CDR3nt: TGTGCTAGCTCCCAGGGGCCGGAAACTGAAGCTTTCTTT

abundance: NA
j_gene: TRBJ2-7
v_gene: TRBV18
d_gene: NA
CDR3aa: CASSPIGQGPYEQYF
CDR3nt: TGTGCCAGCTCACCAATTGGGCAGGGGCCCTACGAGCAGTACTTC

abundance: once
j_gene: TRBJ2-1
v_gene: TRBV7-8
d_gene: TRBD2
CDR3aa: CASSLSVGGVLAGGVLLF
CDR3nt: TGTGCCAGCAGCTTAAGTGTGGGAGGGGTACTAGCGGGGGGCGTCTTGCTCTTC

abundance: NA
j_gene: TRBJ1-6
v_gene: TRBV15
d_gene: TRBD1
CDR3aa: CATSREGGGTSPLHF
CDR3nt: TGTGCCACCAGCAGAGAGGGAGGGGGCACTTCACCCCTCCACTTT

abundance: NA
j_gene: TRBJ2-7
v_gene: TRBV6-1
d_gene: TRBD1
CDR3aa: CASSTQGDTYEQYF
CDR3nt: TGTGCCAGCAGTACTCAGGGGGACACCTACGAGCAGTACTTC

abundance: NA
j_gene: TRBJ1-3
v_gene: TRBV2
d_gene: NA
CDR3aa: CASSYRSSGNTIYF
CDR3nt: TGTGCCAGCAGCTACAGGAGCTCTGGAAACACCATATATTTT

abundance: NA
j_gene: TRBJ1-1
v_gene: TRBV2
d_gene: TRBD1
CDR3aa: CASSVQGADSEAFF
CDR3nt: TGTGCCAGCAGTGTACAGGGGGCTGACTCTGAAGCTTTCTTT

abundance: once
j_gene: TRBJ1-2
v_gene: TRBV19
d_gene: NA
CDR3aa: CASSFRISRDGYTF
CDR3nt: TGTGCCAGTAGTTTCCGGATATCTAGGGATGGCTACACCTTC

abundance: NA
j_gene: TRBJ2-5
v_gene: TRBV2
d_gene: NA
CDR3aa: CASSTTRTPRDQYF
CDR3nt: TGTGCCAGCAGTACCACCCGGACACCCCGGGACCAGTACTTC

abundance: NA
j_gene: TRBJ1-2
v_gene: TRBV18
d_gene: NA
CDR3aa: CASSQGTDYGYTF
CDR3nt: TGTGCCAGCTCTCAAGGAACAGACTATGGCTACACCTTC

abundance: NA
j_gene: TRBJ1-5
v_gene: TRBV19
d_gene: NA
CDR3aa: CASSIVGSYYSNQPQHF
CDR3nt: TGTGCCAGTAGTATAGTCGGCAGCTATTATAGCAATCAGCCCCAGCATTTT

abundance: NA
j_gene: TRBJ2-5
v_gene: TRBV25-1
d_gene: TRBD2
CDR3aa: CASSLLAGTQETQYF
CDR3nt: TGTGCCAGCAGTTTGCTAGCGGGTACCCAAGAGACCCAGTACTTC

abundance: NA
j_gene: TRBJ2-2
v_gene: TRBV2
d_gene: NA
CDR3aa: CASSVASANTGELFF
CDR3nt: TGTGCCAGCAGTGTTGCTAGTGCGAACACCGGGGAGCTGTTTTTT

abundance: NA
j_gene: TRBJ1-1
v_gene: TRBV30
d_gene: NA
CDR3aa: CAWSATVNTEAFF
CDR3nt: TGTGCCTGGAGTGCCACAGTGAACACTGAAGCTTTCTTT

abundance: NA
j_gene: TRBJ2-5
v_gene: TRBV9
d_gene: TRBD2
CDR3aa: CASSLRGDQETQYF
CDR3nt: TGTGCCAGCAGCCTGCGGGGGGATCAAGAGACCCAGTACTTC

abundance: NA
j_gene: TRBJ1-4
v_gene: TRBV5-1
d_gene: TRBD1
CDR3aa: CASSLAGGNEKLFF
CDR3nt: TGCGCCAGCAGCTTGGCAGGGGGCAATGAAAAACTGTTTTTT

abundance: NA
j_gene: TRBJ1-6
v_gene: TRBV5-1
d_gene: TRBD1
CDR3aa: CASSLQGANSPLHF
CDR3nt: TGCGCCAGCAGCTTACAGGGGGCTAATTCACCCCTCCACTTT

abundance: NA
j_gene: TRBJ2-5
v_gene: TRBV4-1
d_gene: NA
CDR3aa: CASSQPRETQYF
CDR3nt: TGCGCCAGCAGCCAACCTAGAGAGACCCAGTACTTC

abundance: NA
j_gene: TRBJ2-1
v_gene: TRBV11-2
d_gene: TRBD1
CDR3aa: CASSRGTGGPSSYNEQFF
CDR3nt: TGTGCCAGCAGCAGGGGTACAGGGGGCCCTAGCTCCTACAATGAGCAGTTCTTC

abundance: NA
j_gene: TRBJ2-7
v_gene: TRBV7-2
d_gene: NA
CDR3aa: CASSFGSGHKSYEQYF
CDR3nt: TGTGCCAGCAGCTTTGGTTCGGGTCACAAGTCCTACGAGCAGTACTTC